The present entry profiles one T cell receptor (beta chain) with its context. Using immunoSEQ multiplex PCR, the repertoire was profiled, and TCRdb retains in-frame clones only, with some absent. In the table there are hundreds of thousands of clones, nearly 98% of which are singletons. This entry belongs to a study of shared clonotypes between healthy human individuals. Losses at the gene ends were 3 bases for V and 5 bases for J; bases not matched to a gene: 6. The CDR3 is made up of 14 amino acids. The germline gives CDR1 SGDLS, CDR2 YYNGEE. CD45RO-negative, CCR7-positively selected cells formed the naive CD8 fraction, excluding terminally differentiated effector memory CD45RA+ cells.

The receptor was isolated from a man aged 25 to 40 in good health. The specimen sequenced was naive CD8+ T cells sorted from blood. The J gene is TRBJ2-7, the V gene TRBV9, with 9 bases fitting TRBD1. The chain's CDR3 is CASSAGQGLDEQYF. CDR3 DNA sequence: TGTGCCAGCAGCGCGGGACAGGGTCTCGACGAGCAGTACTTC. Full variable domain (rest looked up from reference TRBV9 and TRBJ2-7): DSGVTQTPKHLITATGQRVTLRCSPRSGDLSVYWYQQSLDQGLQFLIQYYNGEERAKGNILERFSAQQFPDLHSELNLSSLELGDSALYFCASSAGQGLDEQYFGPGTRLTVT.